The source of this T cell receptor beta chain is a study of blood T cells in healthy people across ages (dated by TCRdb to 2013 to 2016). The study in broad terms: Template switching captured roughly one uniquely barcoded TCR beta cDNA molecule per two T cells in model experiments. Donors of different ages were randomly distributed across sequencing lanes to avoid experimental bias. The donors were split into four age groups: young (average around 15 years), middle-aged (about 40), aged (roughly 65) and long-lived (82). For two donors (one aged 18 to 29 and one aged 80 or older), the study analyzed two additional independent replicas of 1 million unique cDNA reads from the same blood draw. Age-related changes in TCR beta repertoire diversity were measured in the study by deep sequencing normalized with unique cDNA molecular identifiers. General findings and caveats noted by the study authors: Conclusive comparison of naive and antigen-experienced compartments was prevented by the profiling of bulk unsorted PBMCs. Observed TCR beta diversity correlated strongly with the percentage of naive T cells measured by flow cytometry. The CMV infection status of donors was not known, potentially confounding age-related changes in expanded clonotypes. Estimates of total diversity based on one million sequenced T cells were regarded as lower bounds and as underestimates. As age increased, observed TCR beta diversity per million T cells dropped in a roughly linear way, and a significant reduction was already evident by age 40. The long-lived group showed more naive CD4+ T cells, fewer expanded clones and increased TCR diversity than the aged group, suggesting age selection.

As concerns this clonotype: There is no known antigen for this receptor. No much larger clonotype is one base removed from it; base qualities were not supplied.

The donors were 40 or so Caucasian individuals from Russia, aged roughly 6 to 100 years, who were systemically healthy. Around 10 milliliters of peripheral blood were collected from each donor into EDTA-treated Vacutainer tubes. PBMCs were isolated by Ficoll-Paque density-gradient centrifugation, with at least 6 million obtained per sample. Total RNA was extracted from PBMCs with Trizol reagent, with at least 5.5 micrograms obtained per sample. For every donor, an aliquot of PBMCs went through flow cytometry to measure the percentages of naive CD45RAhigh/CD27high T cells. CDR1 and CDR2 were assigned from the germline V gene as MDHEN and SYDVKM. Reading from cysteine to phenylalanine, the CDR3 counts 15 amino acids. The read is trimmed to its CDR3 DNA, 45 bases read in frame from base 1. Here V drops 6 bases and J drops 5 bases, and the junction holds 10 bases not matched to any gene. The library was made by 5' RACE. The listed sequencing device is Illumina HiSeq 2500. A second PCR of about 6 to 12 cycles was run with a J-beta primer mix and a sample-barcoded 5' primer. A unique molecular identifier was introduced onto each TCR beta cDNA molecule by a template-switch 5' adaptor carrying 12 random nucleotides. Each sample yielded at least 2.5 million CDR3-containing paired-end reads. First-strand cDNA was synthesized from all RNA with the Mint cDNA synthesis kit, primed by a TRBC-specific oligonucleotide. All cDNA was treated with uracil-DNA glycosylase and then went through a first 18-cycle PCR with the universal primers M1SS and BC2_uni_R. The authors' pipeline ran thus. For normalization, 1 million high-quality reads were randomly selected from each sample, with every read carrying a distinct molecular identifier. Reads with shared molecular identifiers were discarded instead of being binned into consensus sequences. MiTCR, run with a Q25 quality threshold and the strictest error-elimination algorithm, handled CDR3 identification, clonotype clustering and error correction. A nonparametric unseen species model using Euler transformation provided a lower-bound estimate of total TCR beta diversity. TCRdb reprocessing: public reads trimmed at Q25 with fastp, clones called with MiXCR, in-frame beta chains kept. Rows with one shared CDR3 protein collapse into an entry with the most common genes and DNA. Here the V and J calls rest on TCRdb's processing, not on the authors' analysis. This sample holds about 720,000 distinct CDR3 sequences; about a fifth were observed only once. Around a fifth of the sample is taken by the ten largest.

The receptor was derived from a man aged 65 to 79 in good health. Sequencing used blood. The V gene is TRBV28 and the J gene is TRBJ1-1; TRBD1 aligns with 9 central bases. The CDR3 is CASRPTGQGRTEAFF. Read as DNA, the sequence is TGTGCCAGCAGACCCACGGGACAGGGAAGGACTGAAGCTTTCTTT.